Included here is one TCR beta chain sequence, with context. The participants were between about 18 and 90 years old and came from under 25 US areas. Clinical history reported by participants formed the basis on which cohorts were assigned. Sequencing used immunoSEQ multiplex PCR; TCRdb keeps in-frame clones, though not all of them. This table holds about 220,000 clones, 70% to 90% found once. The data belong to a study of blood T cell repertoires in COVID-19. Study-level background: Material from acute and convalescent COVID-19 was sourced from the United States, Italy and Spain. Sources were T cells, B-cell-depleted T cells, or PBMCs; the material itself was cDNA or gDNA.

The CDR3 spans 15 residues. Per the germline V gene, CDR1 is MNHEY and CDR2 is SVGAGI. V dropped 4 bases and J dropped 5; count of bases not matched to a gene: 5. The sample comprised PBMCs or T cells enriched from blood (not recorded which). The chain links TRBV6-5 to TRBJ2-2; 9 bases agree with TRBD1. This clonotype originated in a woman between 45 and 65 years old with acute COVID-19. CDR3 region: CASSLGQGRTGELFF. CDR3 DNA sequence: TGTGCCAGCAGTTTAGGACAGGGGAGAACCGGGGAGCTGTTTTTT.